The rows below give T cell receptor beta chains drawn from one sample of a study of T-cell memory formation after mild COVID-19. TCRdb processed the 5' RACE reads anew with MiXCR; each CDR3 protein has one entry. Here the sample spans 550,000 to 600,000 distinct CDR3 sequences, roughly 17% being singletons. Sequencing was carried out using PBMCs or a T cell subset sorted from them (not recorded which). The receptors were gathered from an adult woman who had mild COVID-19 (a few samples of this study predate the infection). Cell type and time point are not known. The CDR3 runs from the conserved cysteine through the conserved F or W. The order of the fields is J gene, D gene, clone size, V gene, CDR3 protein, CDR3 DNA. The D gene is left open where the match is weak. The size field is filled for only some rows; it gives once, few, many or a size class.

>TRBJ2-5|-|-|TRBV12-3/TRBV12-4
CAILNRQGRRTQYF
TGTGCCATCCTTAACCGTCAGGGGCGACGGACCCAGTACTTC
>TRBJ2-7|TRBD1|many|TRBV20-1
CSAPGTGGLAYEQYF
TGCAGTGCTCCCGGGACAGGGGGTTTAGCCTACGAGCAGTACTTC
>TRBJ2-7|TRBD1|-|TRBV30
CAWSAGQGYEQYF
TGTGCCTGGAGCGCGGGACAGGGCTACGAGCAGTACTTC
>TRBJ1-2|TRBD1|few|TRBV12-3/TRBV12-4
CASSPDRGPGYTF
TGTGCCAGCAGCCCGGACAGGGGGCCTGGCTACACCTTC
>TRBJ2-7|-|few|TRBV12-3/TRBV12-4
CASSWRGQREQYF
TGTGCCAGCAGTTGGCGGGGGCAACGCGAGCAGTACTTC
>TRBJ1-4|-|few|TRBV10-3
CAISTDTNEKLFF
TGTGCCATCAGTACCGACACCAATGAAAAACTGTTTTTT
>TRBJ2-7|-|once|TRBV18
CASSHLGTGDSYEQYF
TGTGCCAGCTCACACCTCGGGACTGGGGACTCCTACGAGCAGTACTTC
>TRBJ1-1|-|-|TRBV12-3/TRBV12-4
CASSSLLRQVTEAFF
TGTGCCAGCAGTTCCTTATTACGACAGGTCACTGAAGCTTTCTTT
>TRBJ2-7|-|-|TRBV5-6
CASSLGWGNYEQYF
TGTGCCAGCAGCTTGGGTTGGGGAAATTACGAGCAGTACTTC
>TRBJ2-5|-|-|TRBV15
CATSRDGMAPETQYF
TGTGCCACCAGCAGAGATGGGATGGCCCCGGAGACCCAGTACTTC
>TRBJ2-1|TRBD2|-|TRBV7-6
CASKAGDYNEQFF
TGTGCCAGCAAAGCGGGAGACTACAATGAGCAGTTCTTC
>TRBJ2-7|-|few|TRBV19
CASTGPGTGSHEQYF
TGTGCCAGTACTGGCCCCGGGACGGGTTCCCACGAGCAGTACTTC
>TRBJ2-3|TRBD1|few|TRBV5-5
CASVFTGARGTDTQYF
TGTGCCAGCGTTTTTACCGGTGCCAGGGGGACAGATACGCAGTATTTT
>TRBJ2-3|-|many|TRBV7-2
CASSLTQGADTQYF
TGTGCCAGCAGCTTAACGCAGGGAGCGGATACGCAGTATTTT
>TRBJ2-3|-|-|TRBV12-3/TRBV12-4
CASSPWVGRGGTDTQYF
TGTGCCAGCAGTCCTTGGGTCGGGAGAGGGGGCACAGATACGCAGTATTTT
>TRBJ2-7|-|-|TRBV4-3
CASSQDGAGYEQYF
TGCGCCAGCAGCCAAGATGGCGCAGGATACGAGCAGTACTTC
>TRBJ2-1|-|-|TRBV7-3
CASSPLGSFSYNEQFF
TGTGCCAGCAGCCCCCTAGGGAGTTTCTCCTACAATGAGCAGTTCTTC
>TRBJ2-3|TRBD2|many|TRBV10-3
CAISGTSGTDTQYF
TGTGCCATCAGTGGGACTAGCGGCACAGATACGCAGTATTTT
>TRBJ1-4|TRBD1|-|TRBV4-2
CASSQRQGENEKLFF
TGTGCCAGCAGCCAAAGACAGGGGGAGAATGAAAAACTGTTTTTT
>TRBJ2-4|-|-|TRBV4-1
CASSQPLRGAKNIQYF
TGCGCCAGCAGCCAACCGCTACGAGGGGCCAAAAACATTCAGTACTTC
>TRBJ2-7|-|few|TRBV21-1
CASSKEGLPGVSSYEQYF
TGTGCCAGCAGCAAAGAGGGGTTACCGGGTGTCAGCTCCTACGAGCAGTACTTC
>TRBJ1-2|-|few|TRBV20-1
CSARDVQDGYTF
TGCAGTGCTAGAGATGTACAGGATGGCTACACCTTC